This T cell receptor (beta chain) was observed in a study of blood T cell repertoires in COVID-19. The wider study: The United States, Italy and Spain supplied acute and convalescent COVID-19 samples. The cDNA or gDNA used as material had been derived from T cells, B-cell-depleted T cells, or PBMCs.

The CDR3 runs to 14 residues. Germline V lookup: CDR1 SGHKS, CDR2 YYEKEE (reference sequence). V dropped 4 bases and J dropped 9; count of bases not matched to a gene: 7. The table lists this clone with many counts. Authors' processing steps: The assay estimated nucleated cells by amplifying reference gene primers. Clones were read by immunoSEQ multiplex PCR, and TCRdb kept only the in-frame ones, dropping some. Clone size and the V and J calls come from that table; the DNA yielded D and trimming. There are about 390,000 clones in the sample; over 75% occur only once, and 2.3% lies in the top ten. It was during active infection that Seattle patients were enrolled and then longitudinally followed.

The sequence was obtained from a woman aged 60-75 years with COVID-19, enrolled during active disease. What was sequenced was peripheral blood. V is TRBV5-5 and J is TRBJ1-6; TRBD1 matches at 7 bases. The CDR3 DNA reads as TGTGCCAGCAGCCAGGGACAGTACAGTTCACCCCTCCACTTT. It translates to CASSQGQYSSPLHF.